This is a list of T cell receptor beta chains from one sample in a study of blood T cell repertoires in COVID-19. Profiled with immunoSEQ multiplex PCR; TCRdb holds only in-frame clones, not every one. The table includes roughly 320,000 clones, around nine tenths detected once. Sequenced material: peripheral blood. The receptors here all came from a man in his 70s with acute or convalescent COVID-19. The CDR3 runs from the conserved cysteine through the conserved F or W. A D gene is named only where the DNA matches it firmly. Part of the rows lack a size; the others show once, few, many or a class for expanded clones.

TRBJ2-4 NA NA TRBV27 TGTGCCAGCAGTCCCGGTTTGGGCTATGCCAAAAACATTCAGTACTTC CASSPGLGYAKNIQYF
TRBJ2-1 once NA TRBV9 TGTGCCAGCACCCTAGGCCTCCCCGGGGCCTACAATGAGCAGTTCTTC CASTLGLPGAYNEQFF
TRBJ1-6 few TRBD1 TRBV6-5 TGTGCCAGCTCCGCGGGACAGTATAATTCACCCCTCCACTTT CASSAGQYNSPLHF
TRBJ2-1 once NA TRBV7-9 TGTGCCAGCAGCTCCTTCTACAGGGATTACAATGAGCAGTTCTTC CASSSFYRDYNEQFF
TRBJ2-1 NA NA TRBV6-1 TGTGCCAGCAGTGGATTAAAATCTAGCTCCTACAATGAGCAGTTCTTC CASSGLKSSSYNEQFF
TRBJ1-6 NA TRBD1 TRBV3-1/TRBV3-2 TGTGCCAGCAGCCTAGGACAGGGAAGTTCACCCCTCCACTTT CASSLGQGSSPLHF
TRBJ1-2 NA TRBD1 TRBV7-2 TGTGCCAGCAGCCATGCAGGGGGCGACTATGGCTACACCTTC CASSHAGGDYGYTF
TRBJ1-4 once NA TRBV2 TGTGCCAGCAGTGAACCTCGCGGGGGTATGTTTTTT CASSEPRGGMFF
TRBJ2-5 NA TRBD1 TRBV29-1 TGCAGCGTTGCCCCCACAGGGGTTCAAGAGACCCAGTACTTC CSVAPTGVQETQYF
TRBJ2-5 NA TRBD2 TRBV6-6 TGTGCCAGCAGTTACGGGGCGGGGAGGGGAGAGACCCAGTACTTC CASSYGAGRGETQYF
TRBJ1-4 NA NA TRBV6-5 TGTGCCAGCAGTTACTCCGGCCTAGTGGGTGAAAAACTGTTTTTT CASSYSGLVGEKLFF
TRBJ2-1 NA NA TRBV7-2 TGTGCCAGCAGCTTAATAACAATCGGCGGTGAGCAGTTCTTC CASSLITIGGEQFF
TRBJ1-1 NA TRBD1 TRBV5-4 TGTGCCAGCAGCTTCGGCCGGGGGACAGGGGGGAACACTGAAGCTTTCTTT CASSFGRGTGGNTEAFF
TRBJ2-7 NA TRBD2 TRBV7-8 TGTGCCAGCAGCCCGACCGGGGGGTCCTACGAGCAGTACTTC CASSPTGGSYEQYF
TRBJ1-4 NA NA TRBV4-2 TGTGCCAGCAGCCCCGGGATCCGAGAAAAACTGTTTTTT CASSPGIREKLFF
TRBJ2-1 NA NA TRBV6-5 TGTGCCAGCAGTAAACCCGCGGCGCCAGAGCAGTTCTTC CASSKPAAPEQFF
TRBJ1-5 NA NA TRBV6-2/TRBV6-3 TGTGCCAGCAGTTACGGGGGGGGACAGCCCCAGCATTTT CASSYGGGQPQHF
TRBJ1-1 NA NA TRBV4-1 TGCGCCAGCAGCCATATTGGACTCACCACTGAAGCTTTCTTT CASSHIGLTTEAFF
TRBJ1-2 once NA TRBV21-1 TGTGCCAGCAGCAAAATGAGAGGGAGGACCTTCTATGGCTACACCTTC CASSKMRGRTFYGYTF
TRBJ1-1 NA NA TRBV6-5 TGTGCCAGCTTCTTCGCCAGGGGAACTGAAGCTTTCTTT CASFFARGTEAFF
TRBJ1-2 NA NA TRBV28 TGTGCCAGCACACTGGCGGGGGGCTATGGCTACACCTTC CASTLAGGYGYTF
TRBJ2-7 few TRBD1 TRBV5-4 TGTGCCAGCAGCTCGTCGACAGGGGGAAGGGTCGAGCAGTACTTC CASSSSTGGRVEQYF
TRBJ2-5 NA TRBD1 TRBV5-1 TGCGCCAGCAGCCGGACAGGGCTCGAGACCCAGTACTTC CASSRTGLETQYF